This T cell receptor (beta chain) was retrieved from a study of blood T cell repertoires in COVID-19. Profiling relied on immunoSEQ multiplex PCR, and the TCRdb table lists in-frame clones only, not all of them. The sample shows more than 400,000 clones, about 85% of them seen only once. The V and J ends lost 8 bases and 3 bases respectively, with 7 bases between them. CDR3 size: 12 residues. V is TRBV12-3 or TRBV12-4 and J is TRBJ2-2; maybe TRBD1 (6 bases). The sample comprised PBMCs or T cells enriched from blood (not recorded which). The clonotype originates from a woman aged 18-35 years who had recovered from COVID-19. CDR3 amino acids: CASHRDTGELFF. Here the CDR3 DNA reads TGTGCCAGCCACAGGGACACCGGGGAGCTGTTTTTT.